Listed here is a single T cell receptor (beta chain). Only in-frame clones appear in the TCRdb table, and some are missing; sequencing was by immunoSEQ multiplex PCR. Among 15,000 to 25,000 clones, approximately 90% were seen once, and the ten largest hold under 9%. The source of the sample is a study of T cell changes during pregnancy in multiple sclerosis. The V gene's germline CDR1 is SNHLY and CDR2 FYNNEI. V shed 3 bases and J shed 3 bases, with 19 bases lying between them. The CDR3 extends over 17 amino acids. This chain uses TRBV2 with TRBJ2-3, with D possibly matching TRBD2 (6 bases). This sample comprised CD8+ T cells from peripheral blood mononuclear cells, obtained in the third trimester of pregnancy. The receptor was derived from a female donor in good health, enrolled as a control in a pregnancy study. CDR3 residues: CASSESGLGRQTDTQYF. CDR3 bases: TGTGCCAGCAGTGAGAGCGGGTTGGGACGTCAGACAGATACGCAGTATTTT.